This T cell receptor beta chain was identified during a study of cytomegalovirus exposure and HLA in healthy donors. Study conclusions and caveats: In terms of immune exposure information, only CMV serostatus was available. Exclusion applied to some V segments, including TRBV6-2 and TRBV6-3, as they were indistinguishable.

Germline CDR1 and CDR2: SQVTM and ANQGSEA. Trimming took off 6 bases at V and 8 bases at J, with 22 bases between the two ends. The CDR3 consists of 15 residues. In regard to this clone: The antigen remains unidentified.

PCR used 60 Vbeta primers and 13 Jbeta primers. Sequencing was performed with immunoSEQ multiplex PCR; in TCRdb, only in-frame clones are kept and a portion is missing. This table has 100,000 to 150,000 clones, 77% appearing once. Sequencing input: PBMCs. The receptor was isolated from a man between 45 and 60 years old in good health and CMV-seropositive. The V and J genes are TRBV29-1 and TRBJ2-2, with D possibly matching TRBD1 (6 bases). This CDR3 is CSVGSGALLSGELFF. The CDR3, as DNA: TGCAGCGTCGGGTCAGGGGCTCTCTTGTCTGGGGAGCTGTTTTTT.